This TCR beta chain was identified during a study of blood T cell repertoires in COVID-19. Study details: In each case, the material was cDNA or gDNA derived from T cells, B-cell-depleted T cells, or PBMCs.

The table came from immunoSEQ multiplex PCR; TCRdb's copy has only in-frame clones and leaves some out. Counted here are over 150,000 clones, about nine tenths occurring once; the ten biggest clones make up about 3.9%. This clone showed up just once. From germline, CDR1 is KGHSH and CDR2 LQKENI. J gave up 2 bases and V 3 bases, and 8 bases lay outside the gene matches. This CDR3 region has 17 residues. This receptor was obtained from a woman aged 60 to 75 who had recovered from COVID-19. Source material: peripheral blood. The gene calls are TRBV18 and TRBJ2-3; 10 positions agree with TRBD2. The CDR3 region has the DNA TGTGCCAGCTCACCGGAGCGGGGGGGCCAGTTCACAGATACGCAGTATTTT. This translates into CASSPERGGQFTDTQYF. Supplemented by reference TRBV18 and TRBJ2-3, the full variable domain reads NAGVMQNPRHLVRRRGQEARLRCSPMKGHSHVYWYRQLPEEGLKFMVYLQKENIIDESGMPKERFSAEFPKEGPSILRIQQVVRGDSAAYFCASSPERGGQFTDTQYFGPGTRLTVL.